The rows below give T cell receptor beta chains drawn from one sample of a study of cytomegalovirus exposure and HLA in healthy donors. Repertoires were generated with immunoSEQ multiplex PCR, while TCRdb's copy carries only in-frame clones and drops some. The sample has tens of thousands of clones; roughly four fifths are singletons. The specimen was PBMCs. These TCRs come from a man between 35 and 55 years old in good health and CMV-seronegative. Both conserved end residues are part of each CDR3. The D gene is left open where the match is weak. Rows give clone size only sometimes, using once, few, many, or a class for an expanded clone.

clone size	D gene	J gene	V gene	CDR3 DNA	CDR3 protein
-	-	TRBJ1-1	TRBV10-3	TGTGCCATCAGTGAAGGTAGGGGAAACACTGAAGCTTTCTTT	CAISEGRGNTEAFF
-	TRBD2	TRBJ2-1	TRBV5-1	TGCGCCAGCAGGGGACTAGCGGCCTCCTACAATGAGCAGTTCTTC	CASRGLAASYNEQFF
-	-	TRBJ1-1	TRBV7-8	TGTGCCAGCAGCTTAGCGGCACGTCTGAACACTGAAGCTTTCTTT	CASSLAARLNTEAFF
-	TRBD1	TRBJ1-2	TRBV5-4	TGTGCCAGCAGCTTAGGGACAGAGATATATGGCTACACCTTC	CASSLGTEIYGYTF
-	-	TRBJ2-7	TRBV5-1	TGCGCCAGCAGCTTGGAAACTAGCTACGAGCAGTACTTC	CASSLETSYEQYF
-	-	TRBJ1-2	TRBV29-1	TGCAGCGTTGCGGACAGCCTCTATGGCTACACCTTC	CSVADSLYGYTF
-	TRBD1	TRBJ1-5	TRBV9	TGTGCCAGCAGCTCGGGACAGGCCAATCAGCCCCAGCATTTT	CASSSGQANQPQHF
-	TRBD1	TRBJ2-4	TRBV6-6	TGTGCCAGCAGTTATTTGGACAGGGAACACATTCAGTACTTC	CASSYLDREHIQYF
few	-	TRBJ2-7	TRBV19	TGTGCCAGTAGTCCAAAGCTAATTGGAGACGAGCAGTACTTC	CASSPKLIGDEQYF
-	TRBD1	TRBJ1-2	TRBV7-9	TGTGCCAGCAGCCACAAACAGGGGGTGGCCTTCAGCGGCTACACCTTC	CASSHKQGVAFSGYTF
-	TRBD1	TRBJ1-5	TRBV19	TGTGCCAGTAGTAAAGGGGGACAGGGAAAGAGCAATCAGCCCCAGCATTTT	CASSKGGQGKSNQPQHF
-	TRBD1	TRBJ2-3	TRBV15	TGTGCCACCAGCAGTTACAGGGGAGGCACAGATACGCAGTATTTT	CATSSYRGGTDTQYF
-	TRBD1	TRBJ2-1	TRBV10-2	TGCGCCAGCAGGGATAGGACAGGGGGATTTCGCAATGAGCAGTTCTTC	CASRDRTGGFRNEQFF
-	-	TRBJ2-5	TRBV7-8	TGTGCCAGCACCCTGTCCTCTGTCGGGACCCAGTACTTC	CASTLSSVGTQYF
once	TRBD1	TRBJ1-2	TRBV28	TGTGCCAGCACGTATCGGGACAGGGAAGGTGGCTACACCTTC	CASTYRDREGGYTF
-	-	TRBJ1-5	TRBV6-1	TGTGCCAGCAGCGACAGCTTTGATCAGCCCCAGCATTTT	CASSDSFDQPQHF
once	-	TRBJ2-5	TRBV29-1	TGCAGCGTTGCACAGCTAGCATCTTCCCAAGAGACCCAGTACTTC	CSVAQLASSQETQYF
-	TRBD2	TRBJ2-2	TRBV27	TGTGCCAGCAGTTTTCGCCAGAGCGGGACCCTCTTGAACACCGGGGAGCTGTTTTTT	CASSFRQSGTLLNTGELFF
once	-	TRBJ1-4	TRBV28	TGTGCCAGCACCCCTGCGGAGGCTACTAATGAAAAACTGTTTTTT	CASTPAEATNEKLFF
-	TRBD2	TRBJ2-5	TRBV27	TGTGCCAGCAGTTTGTCTAGCGGGAAAGAGACCCAGTACTTC	CASSLSSGKETQYF
once	-	TRBJ2-6	TRBV19	TGTGCCAGTAGGGAGCCCTCTGGGGCCAACGTCCTGACTTTC	CASREPSGANVLTF
few	TRBD1	TRBJ1-2	TRBV9	TGTGCCAGCAGCATTGGACAGGGGCAGAATGGTGGCCCCTATAACTATGGCTACACCTTC	CASSIGQGQNGGPYNYGYTF